The text below deals with one T cell receptor (beta chain). What it binds is not known. The study enrolled healthy HIV-negative adults without recent acute infections or vaccinations as donors. Memory CD4+ cells were the fraction left after CD45RA+ naive selection. The data are from a study of shared clonotypes between healthy human individuals. The study, taken as a whole, reports: Researchers found naive subsets generally carried larger estimated richness than memory subsets. The expectation was that sequencing depth would affect clonotype sharing among donors.

Sequenced by immunoSEQ multiplex PCR; TCRdb stores in-frame clones only, minus some. The sample has about 2.5 million clones, roughly 90% seen once. V dropped 2 bases and J dropped 2 bases, with 10 bases sitting between them. CDR3 length: 14 residues. Germline V gives CDR1 GTSNPN, CDR2 SVGIG (reference sequence). The gene calls are TRBV30 and TRBJ1-3; D not certain. The TCR originated in a man aged 18-30 years in good health. Some clones in this sample may be carry-over from other donors' samples. The sequencing sample was made of naive CD4+ T cells from PBMCs. The sample's subset: CD45RA+ positively selected. The CDR3 region has the DNA TGTGCCTGGAGTTTGGGAGTAGCTGGAAACACCATATATTTT. It codes for CAWSLGVAGNTIYF.